This paragraph covers one TCR beta chain sequence. Clones were read by immunoSEQ multiplex PCR, and TCRdb kept only the in-frame ones, dropping some. The sample lists several thousand clones; 84% were seen once. The CDR3 covers 15 residues. From germline, CDR1 is SGHVS and CDR2 FQNEAQ. V lost 4 bases, J lost 4 bases, and 5 bases stayed unmatched. The sample originates from a study of tumour-infiltrating T cells in Burkitt lymphoma. In the study overall: Overall and progression-free survival were predicted by productive clonality.

The chain employs TRBV7-8 and TRBJ1-3, with 9 positions matching TRBD1. The source is a human donor with diffuse large B-cell lymphoma. Some clones in this sample may be carry-over from other donors' samples. Material: tumor tissue. CDR3 nucleotide sequence: TGTGCCAGCAGCTACGGGACAGGGCAAGGAAACACCATATATTTT. It translates to CASSYGTGQGNTIYF.